What follows are 18 T cell receptor beta chains derived from one specimen sequenced in a study of graft-versus-host responses after intestinal transplantation. Sequenced by immunoSEQ multiplex PCR; TCRdb stores in-frame clones only, minus some. The sample lists about 82,000 clones, 91% occurring once. What these receptors recognize is not known. This specimen consisted of unstimulated CD4+ T cells sorted from spleen or lymph node cells, obtained before intestinal transplant. The receptors were sampled from a human donor who received an intestinal transplant.

This sequence joins TRBV30 and TRBJ1-6; no reliable D call. The germline V gene has CDR1 GTSNPN and CDR2 SVGIG (reference sequence). V lost 3 bases and J lost 4, with 10 bases in between. The CDR3 length is 14 residues. In DNA form, the CDR3 reads TGTGCCTGGAGGCGGAGGGAATATAATTCACCCCTCCACTTT. Protein: CAWRRREYNSPLHF.

The chain links TRBV15 to TRBJ2-1, with TRBD2 matching 9 bases. The germline gives CDR1 LNHNV, CDR2 YYDKDF (reference sequence). The ends lost 2 bases at V and 7 bases at J; junction bases unmatched: 9. The CDR3 loop spans 16 amino acids. The CDR3 coding sequence is TGTGCCACCAGCAGAACCCCGGGACTAGCTCGGAATGAGCAGTTCTTC. It encodes CATSRTPGLARNEQFF.

The gene calls are TRBV18 and TRBJ2-1; 10 bases match TRBD2. The CDR3 totals 18 residues. V lost 3 bases and J lost 0; bases outside the gene matches: 8. In germline, CDR1 is KGHSH, CDR2 LQKENI. The CDR3 DNA sequence: TGTGCCAGCTCACCGGGCCTAGCGGGGGCCAACTCCTACAATGAGCAGTTCTTC. It specifies CASSPGLAGANSYNEQFF.

This chain joins TRBV6-6 and TRBJ2-7, with a tentative D call TRBD1 (6 bases). The CDR3 is 12 residues long. Trimming took off 5 bases at V and 3 bases at J, with 8 bases between the two ends. Germline values: CDR1 MNHNY, CDR2 SVGAGI (reference sequence). The CDR3 nucleotides read TGTGCCAGCAGTGGGGGCCGCTACGAGCAGTACTTC. Residues: CASSGGRYEQYF.

The chain employs TRBV5-1 and TRBJ1-1; D perhaps matches TRBD1 (5 bases). Per germline, CDR1 SGHRS and CDR2 YFSETQ. Trimming removed 4 bases from V and 2 bases from J, with 15 bases in between. The CDR3 covers 15 residues. This CDR3 is CASSGGTIVNTEAFF. In nucleotides, the CDR3 is TGCGCCAGCAGCGGCGGGACCATTGTTAACACTGAAGCTTTCTTT.

V is TRBV21-1 and J is TRBJ1-6; the DNA was not used to check the table's D call, TRBD1. TRBV21-1 represents a pseudogene. The CDR3 spans 18 residues. CDR3 in DNA: TGTGCCAGCAGCACAGTGACAGGGAAATCGGATACTAATTCACCCCTCCACTTT. Translating it yields CASSTVTGKSDTNSPLHF.

The chain combines TRBV28 with TRBJ1-5; D is ambiguous. V was cut by 2 bases and J by 1 base, with 6 bases left in between. The V gene's germline CDR1 is MDHEN and CDR2 SYDVKM. The CDR3 has 14 residues. The CDR3, as DNA: TGTGCCAGCAGTTTAGGCACGAGCAATCAGCCCCAGCATTTT. Its translation is CASSLGTSNQPQHF.

V is TRBV7-2 and J is TRBJ2-2, with TRBD2 identical over 13 bases. CDR1 SGHTA and CDR2 FQGNSA come from the germline V gene. CDR3 size: 16 residues. Trimming removed 2 bases from V and 6 bases from J; junction bases left unmatched: 3. The DNA for the CDR3 is TGTGCCAGCAGCTTACAACTAGCGGGGGGGCCCGGGGAGCTGTTTTTT. Its translation is CASSLQLAGGPGELFF.

The chain has TRBV19 and TRBJ1-5; TRBD1 is a possible D gene (6 bases). The CDR3 contains 14 residues. The V end lost 3 bases, the J end lost 6 bases, and 12 bases lay between the germline ends. Germline V gene lookup returns CDR1 LNHDA and CDR2 SQIVND (reference sequence). For the CDR3, the DNA is TGTGCCAGTAGTATTGGCGGGGGCCCTCAGCCCCAGCATTTT. Amino acids: CASSIGGGPQPQHF.

The V and J genes are TRBV7-8 and TRBJ1-6; D remains ambiguous. V was shortened by 1 base and J by 9 bases, with 7 bases between the two germline ends. Per germline, CDR1 SGHVS and CDR2 FQNEAQ. The CDR3 runs 13 residues. The CDR3 loop reads CASSLGAGSPLHF. CDR3 DNA: TGTGCCAGCAGCTTAGGCGCGGGTTCACCCCTCCACTTT. The variable domain in full, completed from reference TRBV7-8 and TRBJ1-6, reads GAGVSQSPRYKVAKRGQDVALRCDPISGHVSLFWYQQALGQGPEFLTYFQNEAQLDKSGLPSDRFFAERPEGSVSTLKIQRTQQEDSAVYLCASSLGAGSPLHFGNGTRLTVT.

This clone appeared a few times. The rearrangement uses TRBV5-5 and TRBJ1-1; 7 nucleotides match TRBD1. The CDR3 totals 13 residues. Per germline, CDR1 SGHKS and CDR2 YYEKEE (reference sequence). V shed 2 bases and J 8 bases; nucleotides not matched to a gene: 6. The CDR3 sequence is CASSFEGALEAFF. CDR3 coding DNA: TGTGCCAGCAGCTTCGAGGGGGCTCTCGAAGCTTTCTTT.

The chain combines TRBV4-3 with TRBJ2-3; 11 bases map to TRBD1. Unmatched junction bases numbered 6, after V lost 4 bases and J lost 3 bases. The CDR3 runs 16 residues. Germline lookup yields CDR1 LGHNA and CDR2 YSLEER. CDR3 amino acids: CASSPGQGGRTDTQYF. In DNA form, the CDR3 reads TGCGCCAGCAGCCCGGGACAGGGGGGTAGGACAGATACGCAGTATTTT.

The chain couples TRBV30 to TRBJ1-5; unclear D gene. CDR3 length: 16 residues. V was pared by 3 bases and J by 0 bases, with 15 bases between. Per germline, CDR1 GTSNPN and CDR2 SVGIG (reference sequence). CDR3 residues: CAWSRPGLDSNQPQHF. CDR3 sequence (DNA): TGTGCCTGGAGCCGACCGGGGTTGGATAGCAATCAGCCCCAGCATTTT.

The V gene is TRBV11-3, the J gene TRBJ1-3; 11 bases are shared with TRBD1. Germline assignment: CDR1 SGHNT and CDR2 YENEEA. There are 16 residues in the CDR3. Germline trimming cut 5 bases from V and 3 bases from J; bases unmatched to any gene: 6. DNA for the CDR3: TGTGCCAGCAGCATTAGGACAGGGGGCCTTGGAAACACCATATATTTT. This codes for CASSIRTGGLGNTIYF.

As concerns this clone: Sequence at one end of the junction differs from germline and may be a read error. The rearrangement uses TRBV7-2 and TRBJ2-7; 10 bases align to TRBD1. This CDR3 has 15 residues. Per germline, CDR1 SGHTA and CDR2 FQGNSA. CDR3 sequence: CASSFRQGASHEQYF. CDR3 DNA: TGTGCCAGCAGCTTCCGACAGGGGGCCTCCCACGAGCAGTACTTC.

This chain uses TRBV30 with TRBJ2-3, with D possibly TRBD2 on 5 matching bases. The germline CDR1 and CDR2 sequences are GTSNPN and SVGIG (reference sequence). CDR3 length: 15 residues. V was pared by 3 bases and J by 4 bases, with 17 bases between. CDR3 nucleotides: TGTGCCTGGAGCGTACTCCCTCTCGGGGCAGATACGCAGTATTTT. Its translation: CAWSVLPLGADTQYF.

The chain carries TRBV7-9 and TRBJ1-4, with 10 bases identical to TRBD1. Trimming at V came to 5 bases and at J to 8 bases, leaving 5 bases not matched to a gene. The germline V gene has CDR1 SEHNR and CDR2 FQNEAQ (reference sequence). The CDR3 consists of 14 residues. The CDR3 protein is CASSQTGGVEKLFF. As DNA, the CDR3 is TGTGCCAGCAGCCAGACAGGGGGCGTGGAAAAACTGTTTTTT.

The V call is TRBV7-2, the J call TRBJ2-7, with a weak D call TRBD2 (6 bases). The CDR3 is 15 residues long. V lost 5 bases and J lost 2, with 16 bases in between. Germline CDR1 is SGHTA and CDR2 is FQGNSA. The CDR3 coding sequence is TGTGCCAGCAGCACCGGGACTGCGGGTCCCTACGAGCAGTACTTC. This encodes CASSTGTAGPYEQYF. The full variable domain, in which reference TRBV7-2 and TRBJ2-7 provide the parts outside the CDR3, is GAGVSQSPSNKVTEKGKDVELRCDPISGHTALYWYRQSLGQGLEFLIYFQGNSAPDKSGLPSDRFSAERTGGSVSTLTIQRTQQEDSAVYLCASSTGTAGPYEQYFGPGTRLTVT.